One and the same sample provided the 22 T cell receptor beta chains below, sequenced in a study of blood T cells in healthy people across ages. Then a second PCR, running about 7 to 11 cycles, was carried out with a sample-barcoded 5' primer and a J-beta primer mix. MiXCR was run by TCRdb on the 5' RACE reads, yielding one entry per CDR3 protein. The sample shows 1.5 million to 2 million distinct CDR3 sequences, roughly 28% of them seen only once. Sequencing used blood. These receptors were taken from a young woman in good health.

Many counts were recorded for this clonotype. The chain has TRBV4-1 and TRBJ2-1; D is perhaps TRBD2 (5 bases). Trimming shortened V by 0 bases and J by 7 bases, and 13 bases separated the two germline ends. Germline-derived CDR1 and CDR2 are MGHRA and YSYEKL. The CDR3 spans 15 residues. The CDR3 region is CASSQDGVSGNEQFF. The CDR3 DNA sequence: TGCGCCAGCAGCCAAGATGGAGTCTCGGGGAATGAGCAGTTCTTC.

The chain employs TRBV12-3 or TRBV12-4 and TRBJ1-5; the match to TRBD1 covers 11 bases. CDR3 length: 13 residues. V dropped 8 bases and J dropped 6; count of bases not matched to a gene: 3. The CDR3 DNA sequence: TGTGCCAGCGGGACAGGGGGAACTCAGCCCCAGCATTTT. Translation gives CASGTGGTQPQHF.

The genes are TRBV20-1 and TRBJ2-1; TRBD2 matches at 10 bases. The trim removed 3 bases at V and 7 bases at J, leaving 18 bases unmatched. CDR1 is DFQATT and CDR2 is SNEGSKA in the germline V gene (reference sequence). CDR3 size: 18 residues. The CDR3 bases are TGCAGTGCTAGTAACCCCGCGGGGAGCGGGAGGGCCGAGAATGAGCAGTTCTTC. Translation gives CSASNPAGSGRAENEQFF.

The chain uses TRBV10-1 and TRBJ1-1; possibly TRBD1 for D (5 bases). The V gene's germline CDR1 is WNHNN and CDR2 SYGVQD (reference sequence). This CDR3 has 14 residues. V was shortened by 5 bases and J by 1 base, with 11 bases between the two germline ends. The CDR3 sequence is CASSPVRGNTEAFF. CDR3 bases: TGCGCCAGCAGTCCAGTGAGGGGGAACACTGAAGCTTTCTTT.

The chain combines TRBV5-1 with TRBJ2-3, with D perhaps TRBD1 (5 bases). From germline, CDR1 is SGHRS and CDR2 YFSETQ. The length of the CDR3 is 14 residues. V was trimmed by 8 bases and J by 5 bases, leaving 18 bases between them. CDR3 residues: CASGEDSVEDTQYF. The CDR3 DNA follows: TGCGCCAGTGGGGAAGACAGCGTTGAAGATACGCAGTATTTT. Filled out from reference TRBV5-1 and TRBJ2-3, the complete variable domain reads KAGVTQTPRYLIKTRGQQVTLSCSPISGHRSVSWYQQTPGQGLQFLFEYFSETQRNKGNFPGRFSGRQFSNSRSEMNVSTLELGDSALYLCASGEDSVEDTQYFGPGTRLTVL.

This rearrangement joins TRBV27 to TRBJ2-4, with 12 bases fitting TRBD1. Judging by the DNA end, TRBJ2-7 fits better; the J call may be wrong. Germline V gene sequence: CDR1 MNHEY, CDR2 SMNVEV (reference sequence). This CDR3 comprises 14 residues. The DNA for the CDR3 is TGTGCCAGCCGGAAGGGACAGGGGGCTCACGAGCAGTACTTC. As protein: CASRKGQGAHEQYF.

J is TRBJ2-2 and V is TRBV7-2; 9 bases line up with TRBD2. The CDR3 consists of 16 residues. Germline CDR1 is SGHTA and CDR2 is FQGNSA. Unmatched junction bases numbered 10, after V lost 6 bases and J lost 5 bases. The CDR3, as DNA: TGTGCCAGCAGGCCCTTTAGCGGGAGAAAAACCGGGGAGCTGTTTTTT. Translated: CASRPFSGRKTGELFF.

This clonotype was recorded a few times. The CDR3 region has the DNA TGTGCTAGTGGTTCGGTACTGAGGCAGGGTAATGAAAAACTGTTTTTT. Amino acids: CASGSVLRQGNEKLFF. The J gene is TRBJ1-4, the V gene TRBV12-5; TRBD1 might be the D (5 bases). Trimming took off 4 bases at V and 4 bases at J, with 16 bases between the two ends. CDR1 is LGHNT and CDR2 is FRNRAP in the germline V gene. The CDR3 covers 16 residues.

The sample holds a few counts of this clonotype. CDR3 in DNA: TGCAGTGCTAGCCCCCCCGAGCGGGGTCTGTACAATGAGCAGTTCTTC. Translation: CSASPPERGLYNEQFF. The chain is built from TRBV20-1 and TRBJ2-1; 7 nucleotides line up with TRBD2. V lost 3 bases and J lost 4; bases outside the gene matches: 12. The CDR3 consists of 16 residues. CDR1 is DFQATT, CDR2 SNEGSKA, per germline (reference sequence).

This sequence joins TRBV5-1 and TRBJ2-1; D is possibly TRBD1 or TRBD2 (5 bases each). Trimming took 2 bases from V and 9 from J, leaving 12 bases between them. Looked up from germline, CDR1 is SGHRS and CDR2 is YFSETQ. The CDR3 consists of 13 residues. CDR3 nucleotide sequence: TGCGCCAGCAGCTTATTAGGGGACGGTGAGCAGTTCTTC. It translates to CASSLLGDGEQFF.

This clonotype was seen more than once but under ten times. J is TRBJ1-2 and V is TRBV5-5, with D possibly matching TRBD1 (5 bases). Trimming took off 2 bases at V and 3 bases at J, with 14 bases between the two ends. The CDR3 length is 15 residues. Germline loops: CDR1 SGHKS, CDR2 YYEKEE (reference sequence). The CDR3 coding sequence is TGTGCCAGCAGCTTATGGGGACCGGAGGACTATGGCTACACCTTC. Amino acids: CASSLWGPEDYGYTF. The entire variable domain, with the rest obtained from reference TRBV5-5 and TRBJ1-2, is as follows: DAGVTQSPTHLIKTRGQQVTLRCSPISGHKSVSWYQQVLGQGPQFIFQYYEKEERGRGNFPDRFSARQFPNYSSELNVNALLLGDSALYLCASSLWGPEDYGYTFGSGTRLTVV.

Only a few counts were recorded for this clonotype. The CDR3 spells CASSLSLLAGSGYTF. DNA for the CDR3: TGTGCCAGCAGCTTATCCCTCTTAGCGGGCAGCGGCTACACCTTC. This chain connects TRBV7-6 to TRBJ1-2; D call uncertain. From germline, CDR1 is SGHVS and CDR2 FNYEAQ. V was cut by 2 bases and J by 8 bases, with 18 bases left in between. The CDR3 covers 15 residues.

The chain couples TRBV5-1 to TRBJ1-1; 8 bases line up with TRBD1. This CDR3 is built from 16 residues. Germline-derived CDR1 and CDR2 are SGHRS and YFSETQ. Trimming cost V 4 bases and J 2 bases; bases outside gene matches: 10. CDR3 bases: TGCGCCAGCAGCGTGGACAGGGTAGGCAGCAACACTGAAGCTTTCTTT. It encodes CASSVDRVGSNTEAFF.

This clonotype was counted ten times or more. V is TRBV28 and J is TRBJ2-1; either TRBD1 or TRBD2 may supply D (5 bases each). The CDR3 length is 13 residues. The V gene's germline CDR1 is MDHEN and CDR2 SYDVKM. V lost 7 bases and J lost 7, with 14 bases in between. The CDR3: CASTSGTVNEQFF. Written as DNA, the CDR3 is TGTGCCAGCACCTCCGGGACGGTAAATGAGCAGTTCTTC.

Many counts were recorded for this clonotype. The chain combines TRBV29-1 with TRBJ2-7, with TRBD1 matching 9 bases. J gave up 3 bases and V 6 bases, and 12 bases lay outside the gene matches. In germline, CDR1 is SQVTM, CDR2 ANQGSEA. This CDR3 is built from 15 residues. CDR3 sequence: CSVKHWADRGYEQYF. Written as DNA, the CDR3 is TGCAGCGTAAAACATTGGGCGGACAGGGGCTACGAGCAGTACTTC.

This clonotype was counted ten times or more. The chain carries TRBV29-1 and TRBJ2-1, with D hard to call. The CDR3 is 14 amino acids. Germline V lookup: CDR1 SQVTM, CDR2 ANQGSEA. The V end was cut by 6 bases, the J end by 8 bases, with 20 bases between. Here the CDR3 DNA reads TGCAGCGTCCGAAGGGTGTTGGTGATCGATGAGCAGTTCTTC. It translates to CSVRRVLVIDEQFF.

This chain joins TRBV7-9 and TRBJ2-3; D possibly corresponds to TRBD2 (5 bases). The germline V gene has CDR1 SEHNR and CDR2 FQNEAQ (reference sequence). V shed 5 bases and J shed 4 bases, with 13 bases lying between them. CDR3 size: 14 residues. For the CDR3, the DNA is TGTGCCAGCAGCCAGGTGAGGGCGGCAGATACGCAGTATTTT. This encodes CASSQVRAADTQYF.

In its sample, this clonotype was seen a few times. The V gene is TRBV6-6, the J gene TRBJ2-1; D not resolved. The germline V gene has CDR1 MNHNY and CDR2 SVGAGI (reference sequence). Trimming stripped 6 bases from V and 5 bases from J, with 14 bases between. This CDR3 has 14 residues. The CDR3 sequence: CASRPDLGNNEQFF. The CDR3, as DNA: TGTGCCAGCAGACCGGACCTAGGGAACAATGAGCAGTTCTTC.

As DNA, the CDR3 is TGCAGTGCTAGAAGCGGGGCACCCTACGAGCAGTACTTC. Protein sequence: CSARSGAPYEQYF. The gene calls are TRBV20-1 and TRBJ2-4; 7 positions agree with TRBD2. Matching the DNA end better, TRBJ2-7 makes the J call doubtful. CDR3 size: 13 residues. Germline V gene lookup returns CDR1 DFQATT and CDR2 SNEGSKA (reference sequence).

The gene calls are TRBV3-1 and TRBJ2-3, with TRBD2 matching over 10 bases. The V and J ends lost 0 bases and 0 bases, in that order; junction bases with no gene match: 3. There are 17 residues in the CDR3. Germline V gene lookup returns CDR1 LGHDT and CDR2 YNNKEL (reference sequence). CDR3 in amino acids: CASSQDWTSGSTDTQYF. In nucleotides, the CDR3 is TGTGCCAGCAGCCAAGATTGGACTAGCGGAAGCACAGATACGCAGTATTTT.

V is TRBV19 and J is TRBJ1-1; D is uncertain. Germline V gene data show CDR1 as LNHDA and CDR2 as SQIVND (reference sequence). The V end lost 4 bases, the J end lost 0 bases, and 9 bases lay between the germline ends. The CDR3 length is 14 residues. For the CDR3, the DNA is TGTGCCAGTAGTACGGGAACAATGAACACTGAAGCTTTCTTT. This encodes CASSTGTMNTEAFF.

The chain uses TRBV12-3 or TRBV12-4 and TRBJ2-1; 8 bases match TRBD1. The CDR3 has 13 residues. The V segment lost 6 bases and the J segment 8 bases; nucleotides outside the gene matches: 6. CDR3 in DNA: TGTGCCAGCAGCCTCCTCAGGGGGCATGAGCAGTTCTTC. As protein: CASSLLRGHEQFF.